This section outlines one T cell receptor (beta chain) sequence together with its context. The target antigen is unknown. This sample stems from a study of cytomegalovirus exposure and HLA in healthy donors. Study findings and constraints: Previous analysis showed most TCR beta V segments were productive about 90% or about 30% of the time.

Amplification used 60 Vbeta primers and 13 Jbeta primers. Some clones are missing from TCRdb's copy, which holds only in-frame ones; the method was immunoSEQ multiplex PCR. The table has roughly 95,000 clones, 82% seen once. This CDR3 spans 14 amino acids. Germline-derived CDR1 and CDR2 are SGHRS and YFSETQ. The J segment lost 4 bases and the V segment lost 6 bases, leaving 5 bases of the junction unmatched. This TCR was sampled from a man aged 25 to 40 in good health and CMV-seropositive. The sequenced sample consisted of PBMCs. V and J are TRBV5-1 and TRBJ2-7; 12 bases fit TRBD1. CDR3 bases: TGCGCCAGCAACCCGGGACAGGGGGCATACGAGCAGTACTTC. This encodes CASNPGQGAYEQYF.